The next 5 T cell receptor beta chains were all read from a single sample in a study of blood T cell repertoires in COVID-19. Generated by immunoSEQ multiplex PCR, the TCRdb table keeps only in-frame clones and is missing some. The data hold around 300,000 clones, with approximately 89% observed a single time. The sample taken for sequencing was PBMCs or T cells enriched from blood (not recorded which). The source is a man aged 25-40 years who had recovered from COVID-19.

As to this clone: Other DNA sequences in this sample translate to the same CDR3. This sequence joins TRBV5-1 and TRBJ2-7, with a tentative D call TRBD1 (5 bases). The germline gives CDR1 SGHRS, CDR2 YFSETQ. V lost 0 bases to trimming and J lost 3 bases, with 7 bases between them. This CDR3 spans 13 amino acids. DNA of the CDR3: TGCGCCAGCAGCTTGGGACAGAGCTACGAGCAGTACTTC. Residues: CASSLGQSYEQYF.

The chain is built from TRBV9 and TRBJ1-5; 7 nucleotides match TRBD1. Trimming cost V 4 bases and J 6 bases; bases outside gene matches: 10. The CDR3 totals 15 residues. CDR1 is SGDLS and CDR2 is YYNGEE in the germline V gene. The CDR3 nucleotides read TGTGCCAGCAGCACAACAGGGGATCAAAGTCAGCCCCAGCATTTT. It translates to CASSTTGDQSQPQHF. Combining the CDR3 with reference TRBV9 and TRBJ1-5 gives the whole variable domain DSGVTQTPKHLITATGQRVTLRCSPRSGDLSVYWYQQSLDQGLQFLIQYYNGEERAKGNILERFSAQQFPDLHSELNLSSLELGDSALYFCASSTTGDQSQPQHFGDGTRLSIL.

The rearrangement uses TRBV19 and TRBJ2-1; TRBD2 matches at 7 bases. This CDR3 spans 15 amino acids. Trimming cost V 1 base and J 2 bases; bases outside gene matches: 2. Germline V gives CDR1 LNHDA, CDR2 SQIVND (reference sequence). Here the CDR3 reads CASSIALATYNEQFF. The CDR3 DNA follows: TGTGCCAGTAGTATAGCACTAGCGACCTACAATGAGCAGTTCTTC.

This sequence joins TRBV7-2 and TRBJ2-7; possible D gene TRBD2, 6 bases. The CDR3 length is 14 residues. Deletions cut 3 bases from V and 6 bases from J, with 15 bases between. Germline lookup yields CDR1 SGHTA and CDR2 FQGNSA. The DNA of the CDR3 is TGTGCCAGCAGCTTGACCGGGAGCAGAGGCGAGCAGTACTTC. Its protein is CASSLTGSRGEQYF.

The genes are TRBV7-6 and TRBJ1-3; 8 bases match TRBD1. Losses at the gene ends were 1 base for V and 4 bases for J; bases not matched to a gene: 9. This CDR3 has 17 residues. Per germline, CDR1 SGHVS and CDR2 FNYEAQ. CDR3 nucleotide sequence: TGTGCCAGCAGCTTAGAGGCAGGGGGCTTGGGCGGAAACACCATATATTTT. Amino acids: CASSLEAGGLGGNTIYF.